This section outlines one T cell receptor beta chain sequence together with its context. What antigen it recognizes has not been identified. Base-call qualities are not available, and no considerably larger clone is one nucleotide away. V is cut by 2 bases and J by 5 bases, and the space between the germline ends is 13 bases. The cysteine opens and the phenylalanine closes a CDR3 of 13 amino acids. Only CDR3 DNA remains: 39 bases, in frame from the first base. CDR1 and CDR2, per the germline V gene (reference sequence), are GTSNPN and SVGIG. This sample was included in a study of OX40 agonist ivuxolimab in advanced cancers. With respect to the entire study: Ivuxolimab was a fully human IgG2 agonistic monoclonal antibody targeting the costimulatory receptor OX40 (CD134). Intravenous ivuxolimab was administered to patients every 2 weeks at six dose levels: 0.01, 0.1, 0.3, 1.5, 3 and 10 mg/kg. Of the approximately 54 dose-escalation patients, hepatocellular carcinoma was present in roughly 19, melanoma in roughly 15, renal cell carcinoma in 9 and head and neck cancer in 9. In the dose-escalation cohort, 82.7% of patients were male, and the mean age was roughly 60 years, with a range of roughly 20 to 80. Prior anti-PD-1, anti-PD-L1 or anti-CTLA-4 therapy was permitted, and checkpoint inhibitors had been received by less than 45% of dose-escalation patients. Partial responses occurred in three dose-escalation patients: two with cutaneous melanoma and one with hepatocellular carcinoma. The point of sequencing TCRbeta in the periphery was to test whether ivuxolimab changed TCR sequence diversity and drove clonal T-cell expansion. The paper covers the monotherapy dose-escalation part of the phase I ivuxolimab trial, which included N = 52 patients.

Paper-wide results and their limitations: At doses of 0.1 to 3.0 mg/kg, clonal expansion of both CD4+ and CD8+ T cells in blood was seen between baseline and week 6. In partial responders in the 0.1-3.0 mg/kg groups, normalized peripheral clonal expansion was found to be among the lowest, especially among CD8+ T cells. Which antigens the clonally expanded peripheral T cells were specific for was not determined. Low levels of normalized T-cell clonal expansion were also shown by some nonresponding patients. On average, CD8+ T cells showed more expanded clones than CD4+ T cells after ivuxolimab.

To sequence the TCRbeta CDR3 region, genomic DNA was isolated from the sorted cells. The immunoSEQ Assay was used to sequence the TCRbeta CDR3 regions. Sourced from immuneACCESS, this table was stored by TCRdb with only in-frame sequences that have V and J called. A share of the clones is absent; for the studies checked, an unresolved V gene accounts for under half, and the remainder has no known explanation. This sample has over 20,000 clones in its table, and about 88% of those were observed once. The leading ten clones occupy around 34% of the sample. The trial excluded patients who had a history of autoimmune disease or who were on systemic immunosuppression. Peripheral blood for TCR sequencing was collected from all dose cohorts at baseline, on cycle 4 day 1, and on cycle 7 day 1. The samples were drawn from a first-in-human, open-label, multicenter phase I dose-escalation trial of ivuxolimab. Adults with locally advanced or metastatic head and neck squamous cell, hepatocellular, melanoma or renal cell carcinoma were enrolled in the trial. Before TCR sequencing, CD4+ T cells and CD8+ T cells from peripheral blood were sorted into separate populations.

Recombination linked TRBV30 to TRBJ2-7, with no reliable assignment of the D segment. The sequence derives from an adult with an advanced solid tumor such as melanoma, head and neck, liver or kidney cancer. The sample in question was CD4+ or CD8+ T cells sorted from blood, obtained in a trial of the OX40 agonist ivuxolimab. The CDR3 protein: CAWSPGGFDEQYF. The base sequence is TGTGCCTGGAGTCCAGGTGGGTTCGACGAGCAGTACTTC.